The 25 T cell receptor beta chains presented below share a single source sample, sequenced in a study of blood T cells in healthy people across ages. Together with a sample-barcoded 5' primer, a J-beta primer mix was included in a second PCR lasting about 6 to 11 cycles. A single record per CDR3 protein comes from TCRdb applying MiXCR to the 5' RACE reads. The table lists nearly 800,000 distinct CDR3 sequences, approximately 60% of them singletons. The sample was blood. The origin of the receptors is a man aged 35 to 55 in good health.

Details on this clonotype: The junction differs from germline at one of its ends, possibly a read error. V usage is TRBV28 and J usage is TRBJ1-2; D remains unclear. Germline V gene sequence: CDR1 MDHEN, CDR2 SYDVKM. The CDR3 consists of 17 residues. The CDR3 loop is CAGSLVAVLRQRDGYTF. The DNA for the CDR3 is TGTGCCGGCAGTTTAGTAGCCGTCCTCAGGCAGAGAGATGGCTACACCTTC.

The rearrangement links TRBV29-1 to TRBJ2-2, with D perhaps matching TRBD1 (6 bases). The CDR3 extends over 16 amino acids. Trimming cost V 6 bases and J 3 bases, with 20 bases left between them. Germline CDR1 reads SQVTM; CDR2 reads ANQGSEA. The CDR3 loop reads CSVHTGYREDTGELFF. The CDR3 DNA is TGCAGCGTCCACACAGGGTATAGGGAAGACACCGGGGAGCTGTTTTTT.

This clonotype was seen more than once but under ten times. A much bigger clone sits one base away, suggesting this may be a read error. The genes are TRBV25-1 and TRBJ2-7; tentatively, D is TRBD2 (6 bases). Germline V gene sequence: CDR1 MGHDK, CDR2 SYGVNS. The CDR3 consists of 15 residues. Trimming took 1 base from V and 7 from J, leaving 17 bases between them. CDR3 region: CASSELGGAHNEQYF. The CDR3 DNA follows: TGTGCCAGCAGTGAATTGGGCGGGGCGCATAATGAGCAGTACTTC.

Of note for this clonotype: Its ends do not fully match the called genes, so a read error is possible. The rearrangement joins TRBV5-1 to TRBJ1-2; a weak D match, TRBD1 (5 bases). CDR3 length: 12 residues. CDR1 and CDR2 (germline): SGHRS, YFSETQ. The CDR3 loop is CACSLEGDGYTF. The CDR3 nucleotides are TGCGCCTGCAGCTTGGAAGGGGACGGCTACACCTTC.

The chain couples TRBV7-9 to TRBJ2-5; 7 bases are a match to TRBD2. The CDR3 contains 18 residues. Germline loops: CDR1 SEHNR, CDR2 FQNEAQ (reference sequence). Losses at the gene ends were 2 bases for V and 3 bases for J; bases not matched to a gene: 15. In DNA, the CDR3 is TGTGCCAGCAGCTTATCTCTTCCTAGCGGAGTTCAGAAAGAGACCCAGTACTTC. As protein: CASSLSLPSGVQKETQYF.

This clonotype was seen only a few times. The chain carries TRBV5-6 and TRBJ2-5; D is unclear. TRBJ2-7 explains the end of the DNA better; the J call may be wrong. Germline V gene data show CDR1 as SGHDT and CDR2 as YYEEEE. The CDR3 sequence is 12 residues long. This chain's CDR3 is CASSQFYDEQYF. CDR3 coding DNA: TGTGCCAGCAGCCAGTTTTACGACGAGCAGTACTTC.

The chain couples TRBV6-5 to TRBJ2-7; a possible D gene is TRBD2 (6 bases). Trimming took off 5 bases at V and 1 base at J, with 12 bases between the two ends. Germline CDR1 reads MNHEY; CDR2 reads SVGAGI. CDR3 size: 14 residues. Here the CDR3 DNA reads TGTGCCAGCAGTAACCTAGCGCGATCCTACGAGCAGTACTTC. Its translation: CASSNLARSYEQYF.

This clonotype occurred a few times. This chain links TRBV21-1 with TRBJ1-4; the listed D gene, TRBD1, was not tested against the DNA. TRBV21-1 is marked as a pseudogene. The length of the CDR3 is 16 residues. CDR3 nucleotides: TGTGCCAGCAGCCCACACCGGGACCCCACTAATGAAAAACTGTTTTTT. Protein product: CASSPHRDPTNEKLFF.

This clonotype was counted between two and nine times. The chain is built from TRBV24-1 and TRBJ2-5; 7 bases line up with TRBD1. The J call is in doubt because the DNA end fits TRBJ2-7 better. Germline V gene data show CDR1 as KGHDR and CDR2 as SFDVKD. The CDR3 has 13 amino acids. CDR3 protein: CATSDSTGTEQYF. The CDR3 DNA reads TGTGCCACCAGTGACTCGACAGGGACCGAGCAGTACTTC.

The gene calls are TRBV6-5 and TRBJ1-5; TRBD1 might be the D (5 bases). The CDR3 totals 17 residues. Germline V gene lookup returns CDR1 MNHEY and CDR2 SVGAGI. Trimming pared 2 bases from V and 2 bases from J, leaving 16 bases between. In DNA form, the CDR3 reads TGTGCCAGCAGTTACGCCAGGGACGAATTCGGCAATCAGCCCCAGCATTTT. The encoded protein is CASSYARDEFGNQPQHF.

This clonotype was seen just once. The genes are TRBV2 and TRBJ1-1; the D is unclear. The germline V gene has CDR1 SNHLY and CDR2 FYNNEI. The CDR3 is made up of 14 amino acids. Trimming pared 6 bases from V and 0 bases from J, leaving 11 bases between. The CDR3 DNA reads TGTGCCAGCAGGGACCGGGCGTTGAACACTGAAGCTTTCTTT. It encodes CASRDRALNTEAFF.

This chain links TRBV27 with TRBJ1-5; D unresolved. The CDR3 has 16 amino acids. V was trimmed by 4 bases and J by 0 bases, leaving 13 bases between them. Per germline, CDR1 MNHEY and CDR2 SMNVEV (reference sequence). The CDR3 DNA sequence: TGTGCCAGCAGTTCGACTACACAAAATAGCAATCAGCCCCAGCATTTT. This sequence encodes CASSSTTQNSNQPQHF.

This clonotype was picked up a small number of times. The chain carries TRBV9 and TRBJ1-2; 7 bases are shared with TRBD1. The V segment lost 7 bases and the J segment 11 bases; nucleotides outside the gene matches: 5. CDR3 size: 10 residues. From germline, CDR1 is SGDLS and CDR2 YYNGEE. DNA of the CDR3: TGTGCCAGCGGACAGGAACCATACACCTTC. Protein product: CASGQEPYTF.

This clonotype was counted between two and nine times. The V gene is TRBV6-5, the J gene TRBJ2-7; D remains ambiguous. V was trimmed by 8 bases and J by 1 base, leaving 15 bases between them. This CDR3 contains 14 residues. Per germline, CDR1 MNHEY and CDR2 SVGAGI. The CDR3 protein is CASWSGPSSYEQYF. The CDR3 DNA sequence: TGTGCCAGCTGGAGTGGTCCCAGTTCCTACGAGCAGTACTTC.

The V gene is TRBV20-1, the J gene TRBJ2-5, with TRBD2 matching 12 bases. Germline V gives CDR1 DFQATT, CDR2 SNEGSKA (reference sequence). The CDR3 has 16 amino acids. The V and J ends lost 0 bases and 5 bases, in that order; junction bases with no gene match: 7. The CDR3 bases are TGCAGTGCTAGAGATGTAACTAGCGGGGGGTCCGAGACCCAGTACTTC. Translated, it gives CSARDVTSGGSETQYF.

The genes are TRBV6-6 and TRBJ1-2; D call uncertain. V was clipped by 7 bases and J by 0 bases, with 15 bases between them. The germline V gene has CDR1 MNHNY and CDR2 SVGAGI (reference sequence). CDR3 length: 15 amino acids. Here the CDR3 DNA reads TGTGCCAGCAAACCGGGAGTCAGCTCTAACTATGGCTACACCTTC. Amino acids: CASKPGVSSNYGYTF.

The chain has TRBV7-2 and TRBJ2-1; D gene uncertain. This CDR3 region has 14 residues. Trimming took off 2 bases at V and 10 bases at J, with 15 bases between the two ends. Looked up from germline, CDR1 is SGHTA and CDR2 is FQGNSA. CDR3 loop: CASSLYPSSYEQFF. CDR3 nucleotide sequence: TGTGCCAGCAGCTTATACCCTTCCTCCTACGAGCAGTTCTTC.

The sample holds a few counts of this clonotype. The J gene is TRBJ2-3, the V gene TRBV20-1, with TRBD1 matching 9 bases. The CDR3 length is 14 residues. J was trimmed by 5 bases and V by 4 bases; bases with no gene match: 7. Germline V gives CDR1 DFQATT, CDR2 SNEGSKA (reference sequence). CDR3: CSATPGQGIDTQYF. CDR3 nucleotide sequence: TGCAGTGCTACGCCGGGACAGGGTATAGATACGCAGTATTTT.

CDR3 DNA: TGTGCCAGCAGCTTGCCGACAGGGCGGGAGACCCAGTACTTC. Its protein is CASSLPTGRETQYF. This chain connects TRBV7-2 to TRBJ2-5; 7 nucleotides agree with TRBD1. Germline V gene data show CDR1 as SGHTA and CDR2 as FQGNSA. This CDR3 comprises 14 residues. Losses at the gene ends were 3 bases for V and 5 bases for J; bases not matched to a gene: 6.

In this sample, this clonotype turned up once. The chain joins TRBV5-8 to TRBJ1-2; unclear D gene. The ends were cut back, 0 bases at V and 7 bases at J, with 13 bases in the middle. Germline values: CDR1 SGHTS, CDR2 YDEGEE. The CDR3 totals 14 residues. The CDR3: CASSLAGRECGYTF. In DNA form, the CDR3 reads TGTGCCAGCAGCTTGGCTGGAAGGGAGTGTGGCTACACCTTC.

There are a few counts of this clonotype. The chain uses TRBV14 and TRBJ2-3; D is undetermined. The CDR3 sequence is 18 residues long. Germline CDR1 SGHDN, CDR2 FVKESK. V lost 3 bases to trimming and J lost 2 bases, with 21 bases between them. In nucleotides, the CDR3 is TGTGCCAGCAGCCAGTACGGCGGTGCAGGCTCCTTCACAGATACGCAGTATTTT. It specifies CASSQYGGAGSFTDTQYF.

The chain has TRBV7-9 and TRBJ2-5; D unclear. The V gene's germline CDR1 is SEHNR and CDR2 FQNEAQ (reference sequence). V was clipped by 4 bases and J by 2 bases, with 11 bases between them. This CDR3 spans 14 amino acids. DNA of the CDR3: TGTGCCAGCAGCTCTCCCTCCCAACAAGAGACCCAGTACTTC. Protein product: CASSSPSQQETQYF. Full variable domain (remainder filled in from reference TRBV7-9 and TRBJ2-5): DTGVSQNPRHKITKRGQNVTFRCDPISEHNRLYWYRQTLGQGPEFLTYFQNEAQLEKSRLLSDRFSAERPKGSFSTLEIQRTEQGDSAMYLCASSSPSQQETQYFGPGTRLLVL.

The V gene is TRBV27, the J gene TRBJ2-1; 8 nucleotides agree with TRBD2. Germline lookup yields CDR1 MNHEY and CDR2 SMNVEV (reference sequence). The CDR3 runs 15 residues. J was trimmed by 8 bases and V by 3 bases; bases with no gene match: 9. Here the CDR3 DNA reads TGTGCCAGCAGTTTGCCGGGACTAGTCTCTCATGAGCAGTTCTTC. Protein sequence: CASSLPGLVSHEQFF.

This clonotype was detected a few times. The V and J genes are TRBV6-2 or TRBV6-3 and TRBJ1-5; 8 bases line up with TRBD1. The V gene's germline CDR1 is MNHEY and CDR2 SVGEGT. CDR3 length: 16 amino acids. Trimming removed 4 bases from V and 1 base from J; junction bases left unmatched: 6. CDR3 in amino acids: CASSSKTGVSNQPQHF. The CDR3 DNA is TGTGCCAGCAGTTCCAAGACAGGGGTGAGCAATCAGCCCCAGCATTTT.

The chain carries TRBV7-9 and TRBJ2-5; D is unresolved. Germline assignment: CDR1 SEHNR and CDR2 FQNEAQ (reference sequence). CDR3 length: 12 amino acids. Deletions cut 4 bases from V and 0 bases from J, with 3 bases between. The CDR3 reads CASSSDQETQYF. The CDR3, as DNA: TGTGCCAGCAGCTCCGACCAAGAGACCCAGTACTTC.